A selection of T cell receptor beta chains follows, all from one sample in a study of T cell changes during pregnancy in multiple sclerosis. TCRdb's copy holds only in-frame clones and misses some; the assay was immunoSEQ multiplex PCR. The data hold approximately 97,000 clones, with around 91% observed a single time. Sequencing was performed on peripheral blood, taken after pregnancy. The receptors were sampled from a female donor in good health, enrolled as a control in a pregnancy study. CDR3s include the opening cysteine and the closing phenylalanine or tryptophan.

V	CDR3
TRBV15	CATSTDSLAGQPQHF
TRBV28	CASGISSAHLYGYTF
TRBV30	CAWSPPAGREPYEQYF
TRBV5-1	CASSFGTDRGRNSPLHF
TRBV4-3	CASSQVQGISEQFF
TRBV6-1	CASSVGGWDEQFF
TRBV7-9	CASTPGDRQNTEAFF
TRBV7-2	CASSYLGTSVGANVLTF
TRBV2	CASSENVGLPGYGYTF
TRBV29-1	CSVTAGMDRVAEAFF
TRBV4-2	CASKYGTGSLYEQYF
TRBV6-5	CASRADRGLYEQYF
TRBV11-2	CASSLDYASEAFF
TRBV6-5	CASSYSNGATQYF
TRBV2	CASKGDSYEQYF
TRBV25-1	CASSVGTSGYNEQFF
TRBV2	CASTYSGTRGGYTF
TRBV27	CASSSAGGAGNEQFF
TRBV6-6	CASSYERDRSNQPQHF
TRBV9	CASSVGASGGAPGKNIQYF
TRBV4-3	CASSQEGHSMNTEAFF
TRBV6-6	CASSYTLSATNEKLFF
TRBV13	CASSPRAEAYEQYF
TRBV30	CAWRGQGVTMNTEAFF
TRBV7-2	CASSLGRGGREQFF
TRBV5-4	CASSLRDRVETQYF
TRBV10-3	CAISEAGGGSYNEQFF
TRBV12-5	CASGLGGRTEAFF